The source of this T cell receptor beta chain is a study of cytomegalovirus exposure and HLA in healthy donors. It was with 60 Vbeta and 13 Jbeta primers that the PCR ran. TCRdb keeps only in-frame clones here, not all; method: immunoSEQ multiplex PCR. This sample yields 100,000 to 150,000 clones, of which about four fifths are seen a single time; 3% to 4% belongs to the top ten. The CDR3 runs to 16 residues. V lost 3 bases, J lost 0 bases, and 12 bases lay in between. Germline CDR1 and CDR2: KGHSH and LQKENI. The sequence was obtained from a woman aged 40-49 years in good health and CMV-seronegative. The sequencing input was PBMCs. The chain has TRBV18 and TRBJ1-3; unclear D gene. The CDR3 here is CASSPPTEVSGNTIYF. The CDR3 DNA is TGTGCCAGCTCACCTCCGACGGAGGTCTCTGGAAACACCATATATTTT.